This T cell receptor (beta chain) originates from a study of cytomegalovirus exposure and HLA in healthy donors (dated by TCRdb to the late 2010s). Turning to the overall study: According to an earlier analysis of a few hundred of the donors, roughly 180 million T cells yielded some 120 million unique TCR beta sequences and 276 Gb of sequence data. About five DR-DQ haplotypes were treated as single units for association and clustering because of strong linkage in the cohort. An earlier analysis of fewer than 750 of the donors used high-throughput TCR beta sequencing to judge whether each TCR beta V gene segment behaved as functional or pseudogenic. Among 300 to 500 genotyped donors of the cohort, an average of around 240,000 unique TCR beta nucleotide sequences was sequenced per donor, of which roughly 17% were non-productive. Class I and class II HLA loci were covered by the typing at four-digit resolution. Among the roughly 430 genotyped donors, 75% to 90% belonged to the genetic ancestry cluster associated with self-reported Caucasian donors. The later analysis used no new phenotypic data to find candidate immune exposures, relying instead on TCR beta sequences and their occurrence across donors. The study used immunosequencing to profile the T cell repertoires of approximately 630 subjects and linked those repertoires to cytomegalovirus serostatus. Typing coverage differed by locus: A, B, C, DRB1 and DQB1 were typed in about 620-630 donors, DQA1 in about 560, DPA1 in approximately 600, and DPB1 in about 450. In addition to the first cohort of 500 to 850 subjects, a separate validation cohort of approximately 130 different subjects was used. All discovery cohort repertoires had been generated using a single sequencing platform. Donor age, sex, ethnicity and CMV serostatus were compiled together with the repertoire data. Genome-wide SNP genotypes for about 65% of the roughly 670 donors were used in a later genetic analysis, which treated that subset as a discovery cohort. The study aimed to test whether signatures of past pathogen exposure could be identified by cataloging public T cell receptors. In a later analysis, previously published TCR beta repertoires from 666 donors were re-analyzed and high-resolution HLA genotyping was added so that TCR occurrence patterns could be studied. About 320 gigabases of sequencing data and 78 million or so unique TCR sequences were included in an early release covering over 600 HLA-typed donors. To predict cytomegalovirus infection status, the study combined high-throughput TCR immunosequencing, statistical association of individual TCRs with disease status, and machine learning. General study outcomes and caveats: Correlated functional status among segregating V segments might be attributable to linkage disequilibrium, but an unknown experimental factor could not be ruled out. Cytomegalovirus status was reported to be diagnosed by the classifier with high specificity and sensitivity in both the original and validation cohorts. CMV serostatus was the only immune exposure information available for the cohort. The sequencing pipeline was judged likely to have produced a cluster of highly shared sequence variants as a technical artifact. The earlier analysis of 450 to 700 of the donors excluded around 17 rarely observed V segments, including chromosome 9 orphons, because counts were too low. According to a later analysis, TCR association rates differed among HLA loci, with DRB1 alleles showing the most associated TCRs and HLA-C alleles showing the fewest. Only TCR beta chains were sequenced in this cohort, and the absence of alpha or paired-chain data limited detectable features. While some public TCRs were present in many individuals, most TCR sequences turned up only very rarely across donors. Strong co-occurrence of HLA alleles, especially DR and DQ, made assigning TCR associations to individual alleles difficult. Roughly uniform sequencing depth across donors was assumed in presence/absence analyses, although this assumption may not hold. The authors suggested that the approach could potentially be extended to other disease states and immunological phenotypes. A further reported finding was that TCR beta sequences accurately predicted the HLA-A and HLA-B alleles for most subjects in the first cohort. According to a later analysis, parvovirus B19, influenza, CMV and Epstein-Barr virus appeared linked to several top co-occurrence clusters. A later genetic analysis associated a missense DCLRE1C variant with V-gene and J-gene trimming of TCR beta chains, and an independent cohort replicated the association. Because some donors lacked HLA typing at each locus, the association tests relied only on the typed subset. Most CMV-associated TCR beta chains appeared to be HLA-restricted in a later analysis, and the HLA associations seemed to be driven largely by CMV exposure. A later analysis found that HLA-associated TCR beta chains were more clonally expanded and had lower generation probabilities than equally common non-associated chains. An earlier analysis of around 600 of the donors showed that most TCR beta V segments appeared in productive rearrangements either about 87% or about 30% of the time, which broadly matched IMGT annotations. A later analysis associated 15,000 to 20,000 TCR beta sequences with specific HLA alleles at a false discovery rate of 0.05. Some IMGT-functional V segments, including TRBV6-2 and TRBV6-3, could not be told apart with the 87-base-pair reads, so those segments were excluded. Compared with the roughly 670-donor mean, donors in an Asian-associated ancestry cluster had fewer N-insertions in productive TCRs, according to a later genetic analysis. In vitro tests confirmed that a few of the cytomegalovirus-associated TCR beta chains recognize cytomegalovirus antigens. In the study, some 160 TCR beta chains were listed as associated with cytomegalovirus.

In regard to this clone: Its target antigen remains unknown. The sample holds no much larger clone one base away, and base qualities are not on file.

Inclusive of the bounding cysteine and phenylalanine, the CDR3 is 16 residues long. The sequence is cut down to CDR3 DNA, 48 bases in frame from base 1. CDR1 is given as SGHNT and CDR2 as YYREEE, both from the germline V gene (reference sequence). V loses 4 bases at its end and J loses 0 bases; junction bases beyond the gene matches: 6. The cohort consisted of 600 or so healthy bone marrow donors. At the time of sampling, all cohort members were nominally healthy, though unrecorded immune exposures were likely present. The donor tested CMV seropositive and was one of the 289 seropositive cohort members. A peripheral blood sample was provided by each donor, and peripheral blood mononuclear cells were used for TCR beta sequencing. Genomic DNA extraction from the blood cell samples was performed with the Qiagen DNeasy Blood Extraction Kit. Libraries were made using the immunoSEQ multiplex PCR assay. The multiplex PCR relied on a mix of 60 forward primers for TCR Vbeta segments and 13 reverse primers for TCR Jbeta segments. Amplification of the CDR3 region of rearranged TCR beta genes was performed with a multiplex PCR assay on genomic DNA. On the Illumina HiSeq System, the amplified TCR beta libraries were sequenced as 87-base-pair reads. Per the source publication's procedure: In a later analysis, tens of millions of unique TCR beta chains were counted across the 500 to 850 repertoires, and some 10 million of these chains were shared by at least two donors. Raw reads were error-corrected and collapsed into unique sequences by a nearest-neighbor algorithm in which closely related sequences were merged to remove PCR and sequencing errors. V, D and J gene segments were assigned by aligning CDR3 sequences to IMGT reference sequences. For a sequence to be retained, a match of at least six nucleotides was required to both a V gene segment and a J gene segment. Rearrangements were called productive when the CDR3 lacked stop codons and stayed in frame with V and J; all others were non-productive. Following IMGT convention, CDR3 was defined as the stretch from the second conserved V-encoded cysteine to the conserved J-encoded phenylalanine. The earlier analysis of about 610 of the donors excluded sequences that lacked an unambiguous match to a single V gene segment. An earlier analysis of 450 to 650 of the donors called V segments functional above 56.7% productive rearrangements and segregating when the between-donor standard deviation exceeded 5%. To diagnose cytomegalovirus status from the catalog of TCR beta chain sequences, a statistical classification framework was built. In a later analysis, V and J genes were assigned by comparing TCR nucleotide sequences against IMGT/GENE-DB human TR gene sequences. Using the TCRdist pipeline, a later analysis assigned CDR3 sequences along with most-parsimonious VDJ recombination scenarios. In a later analysis, every TCR beta chain was defined by the combination of its CDR3 amino acid sequence and its V-gene family, and reads without a unique V-gene family were dropped. As a way to deal with suspected cross-contamination and a sequencing artifact, a later analysis dropped hundreds of nucleotide sequences that were highly shared and had low generation probability. A later analysis calculated a clonal expansion index for each public chain from normalized within-repertoire ranks of inferred template counts. In a later analysis, generation probabilities were computed using a VDJ recombination model fitted to out-of-frame rearrangements, and the results were checked against IGoR. A later analysis scored TCR-TCR, TCR-HLA and TCR-CMV co-occurrence with hypergeometric tests, applying a repertoire-size bias correction to TCR pairs. A later analysis estimated false discovery rates by permuting HLA or CMV assignments 20 times. In a later analysis, co-occurring TCRs were grouped with DBSCAN, and TCRdist sequence similarity was added when clustering was performed within HLA-allele-positive subsets. Repertoires with fewer than 30,000 or more than 120,000 public chains, plus five repertoires with anomalous nucleotide sharing, were excluded from co-occurrence clustering. TCRdb re-hosts the immuneACCESS table, in-frame sequences only. Its copies lack some clones; in the studies checked, an unresolved V gene accounts for under half of them, and the cause for the rest is not known. V and J calls and clone size are given by that table; D and trimming were obtained from the DNA. Present in this sample are some 190,000 clones, around 73% of which were seen just once. Clones ranked in the top ten supply over 2% of the sample.

Input material: PBMCs. The chain is made from TRBV5-4 and TRBJ2-1, and TRBD2 matches 8 of the central bases. This TCR was recovered from a woman aged 25-40 years in good health and CMV-seropositive. The bases read TGTGCCAGCAGCGCGCCTAGCGGGCACTCCTACAATGAGCAGTTCTTC. It encodes CASSAPSGHSYNEQFF.